This T cell receptor beta chain was recovered during a study of T cell changes during pregnancy in multiple sclerosis. Sequencing used immunoSEQ multiplex PCR; TCRdb keeps in-frame clones, though not all of them. The table shows roughly 23,000 clones, with more than 85% occurring only once. The CDR3 is 19 amino acids. CDR1 and CDR2 from the germline V gene are ENHRY and SYGVKD. V was pared by 11 bases and J by 4 bases, with 27 bases of the junction left unmatched. Sequencing was performed on CD8+ T cells from peripheral blood mononuclear cells, taken in the first trimester of pregnancy. This TCR was recovered from a female donor with multiple sclerosis, enrolled in a pregnancy study. V gene TRBV10-3 combines with J gene TRBJ2-7; 9 bases are a match to TRBD2. The CDR3 DNA follows: TGTGCCGTCACCTTAGGCCCTAGCGGGATTCGCGCCGGTGAGTACGAGCAGTACTTC. Translation gives CAVTLGPSGIRAGEYEQYF.